This section outlines one TCR beta chain sequence together with its context. The antigen is not known. These data come from a study of OX40 agonist ivuxolimab in advanced cancers. At the level of the study: Earlier treatment with anti-PD-1, anti-PD-L1 or anti-CTLA-4 was permitted, and over 35% had received some. Regarding the study as a whole: Relative to CD4+ cells, CD8+ T cells on average had more expanded clones. Among the lowest peripheral clonal expansion occurred in 0.1-3.0 mg/kg partial responders.

The protocol was immunoSEQ multiplex PCR, while the TCRdb copy is restricted to in-frame clones and leaves out a portion. Of tens of thousands of clones in the sample, approximately 82% are singletons; the top ten hold approximately 0.57%. The receptor's source is an adult with an advanced solid tumor such as melanoma, head and neck, liver or kidney cancer. The sequences come from CD4+ or CD8+ T cells sorted from blood, collected in a trial of the OX40 agonist ivuxolimab.

CDR3 amino acids: CASSPEMENTEAFF. The CDR3 DNA follows: TGTGCCAGCAGCCCAGAGATGGAGAACACTGAAGCTTTCTTT. The chain links TRBV7-6 to TRBJ1-1, with D unresolved. Trimming stripped 5 bases from V and 1 base from J, with 11 bases between. Germline V gives CDR1 SGHVS, CDR2 FNYEAQ. CDR3 length: 14 residues.